This is a list of T cell receptor beta chains from one sample in a study of Graves' ophthalmopathy and Graves' hyperthyroidism. TCRdb re-called the multiplex PCR reads with MiXCR, one entry per CDR3 protein. The sample contains about 220,000 distinct CDR3 sequences, 20% to 25% of which appear only once. The sample consisted of peripheral blood. These receptor sequences come from a woman in her fifties or sixties with Graves' ophthalmopathy. Both conserved end residues are part of each CDR3. A D gene is named only where the DNA matches it firmly. Clone size is stated in some rows and not others, as once, few, many or a class when expanded.

len | d_gene | j_gene | abundance | v_gene | CDR3aa | CDR3nt
17 | TRBD1 | TRBJ1-6 | many | TRBV7-6 | CASSLASGGAVNSPLHF | TGTGCCAGCAGCTTAGCTTCAGGGGGCGCGGTTAATTCACCCCTCCACTTT
14 | . | TRBJ1-1 | many | TRBV19 | CASSSQRLNTEAFF | TGTGCCAGTAGTTCCCAAAGGTTGAACACTGAAGCTTTCTTT
13 | TRBD1 | TRBJ1-6 | many | TRBV20-1 | CSADYRGGSPLHF | TGCAGTGCTGATTACAGGGGGGGTTCACCCCTCCACTTT
12 | . | TRBJ1-5 | many | TRBV12-3/TRBV12-4 | CASSFDRQPQHF | TGTGCCAGCAGTTTTGATAGACAGCCCCAGCATTTT
14 | . | TRBJ1-5 | many | TRBV12-3/TRBV12-4 | CASSLDRYYQPQHF | TGTGCCAGCAGTTTAGACAGGTATTATCAGCCCCAGCATTTT
14 | . | TRBJ2-7 | many | TRBV6-1 | CASSGGQRYDEQYF | TGTGCCAGCAGTGGAGGACAGAGGTATGACGAGCAGTACTTC
13 | . | TRBJ1-2 | . | TRBV28 | CASDPGHRYGYTF | TGTGCCAGCGACCCGGGACACCGCTATGGCTACACCTTC
16 | . | TRBJ2-7 | . | TRBV28 | CASSSHVVERDYEQYF | TGTGCCAGCAGTTCTCATGTAGTGGAGAGGGATTACGAGCAGTACTTC
16 | TRBD2 | TRBJ2-7 | many | TRBV11-1 | CASSKTSGRRAYEQYF | TGTGCCAGCAGCAAGACTAGCGGGAGACGGGCCTACGAGCAGTACTTC
12 | . | TRBJ1-1 | . | TRBV7-9 | CASSLYGTEAFF | TGTGCCAGCAGCTTATATGGCACTGAAGCTTTCTTT
18 | TRBD1 | TRBJ1-6 | . | TRBV6-5 | CASSYSSRGGQGNSPLHF | TGTGCCAGCAGTTACTCTTCTAGGGGTGGACAGGGAAATTCACCCCTCCACTTT
18 | TRBD2 | TRBJ2-2 | few | TRBV5-1 | CASSLASGGSRDTGELFF | TGCGCCAGCAGCTTGGCCTCAGGCGGGAGTCGGGACACCGGGGAGCTGTTTTTT
14 | . | TRBJ1-1 | many | TRBV12-3/TRBV12-4 | CASTPTGLNTEAFF | TGTGCCAGCACCCCGACAGGACTGAACACTGAAGCTTTCTTT
15 | . | TRBJ2-7 | few | TRBV19 | CASSKVGSMGYEQYF | TGTGCCAGTAGTAAAGTGGGGAGTATGGGCTACGAGCAGTACTTC
18 | . | TRBJ1-2 | many | TRBV20-1 | CSARDSRQLVSINYGYTF | TGCAGTGCTAGAGATTCCCGACAGCTAGTTTCTATAAACTATGGCTACACCTTC
15 | . | TRBJ2-2 | . | TRBV11-2 | CASSTGTYDTGELFF | TGTGCCAGCAGCACCGGGACTTATGACACCGGGGAGCTGTTTTTT
16 | TRBD1 | TRBJ2-4 | few | TRBV5-1 | CASSSRQGAAAYIQYF | TGCGCCAGCAGCAGCCGACAGGGGGCCGCGGCGTACATTCAGTACTTC
14 | . | TRBJ1-5 | many | TRBV2 | CASNRGNGNQPQHF | TGTGCCAGCAATCGGGGTAATGGCAATCAGCCCCAGCATTTT
13 | TRBD1 | TRBJ1-1 | . | TRBV20-1 | CSASPPGQGNAFF | TGCAGTGCTAGCCCGCCCGGACAGGGTAACGCTTTCTTT
14 | TRBD1 | TRBJ1-6 | . | TRBV6-5 | CASSTGTGTSPLHF | TGTGCCAGCAGTACTGGGACAGGGACTTCACCCCTCCACTTT
13 | . | TRBJ1-1 | many | TRBV7-3 | CASSSHEGTEAFF | TGTGCCAGCAGCTCCCACGAAGGCACTGAAGCTTTCTTT
16 | . | TRBJ1-1 | few | TRBV7-6 | CASSLMTGLMNTEAFF | TGTGCCAGCAGCTTAATGACAGGACTCATGAACACTGAAGCTTTCTTT
15 | TRBD1 | TRBJ2-2 | many | TRBV2 | CASREDRANTGELFF | TGTGCCAGCAGGGAGGACAGGGCGAACACCGGGGAGCTGTTTTTT
14 | . | TRBJ1-5 | many | TRBV6-2/TRBV6-3 | CASSYLGQQQPQHF | TGTGCCAGCAGTTACTTAGGACAGCAACAGCCCCAGCATTTT
16 | TRBD2 | TRBJ2-3 | many | TRBV12-3/TRBV12-4 | CATRGGAGGRWDTQYF | TGTGCCACCCGTGGGGGTGCGGGAGGGCGTTGGGATACGCAGTATTTT
13 | . | TRBJ2-2 | . | TRBV6-1 | CASSAVGTGELFF | TGTGCCAGCAGTGCGGTGGGCACCGGGGAGCTGTTTTTT
16 | TRBD1 | TRBJ2-7 | many | TRBV28 | CASSFWRQGSKGEQYF | TGTGCCAGCAGTTTTTGGCGACAGGGAAGTAAAGGCGAGCAGTACTTC
16 | TRBD2 | TRBJ2-7 | many | TRBV15 | CATSISAGGSMYEQYF | TGTGCCACCAGCATTTCAGCGGGAGGAAGTATGTACGAGCAGTACTTC
15 | . | TRBJ2-3 | . | TRBV20-1 | CSARVEGLSTDTQYF | TGCAGTGCTAGAGTGGAGGGGTTGAGCACAGATACGCAGTATTTT
16 | TRBD2 | TRBJ2-2 | few | TRBV18 | CASSPPGAGVTGELFF | TGTGCCAGCTCACCCCCTGGAGCGGGAGTCACCGGGGAGCTGTTTTTT
14 | TRBD2 | TRBJ2-7 | many | TRBV2 | CASTIAGGPYEQYF | TGTGCGAGCACGATAGCGGGAGGGCCCTACGAGCAGTACTTC
15 | TRBD1 | TRBJ2-5 | . | TRBV24-1 | CATSDSTGIKETQYF | TGTGCCACCAGTGACTCGACAGGGATCAAAGAGACCCAGTACTTC
12 | TRBD2 | TRBJ2-2 | . | TRBV6-2/TRBV6-3 | CASRAGGGELFF | TGTGCCAGCAGAGCGGGGGGCGGGGAGCTGTTTTTT